Presented here are 6 T cell receptor beta chains from one specimen sequenced in a study of blood T cell repertoires in COVID-19. Data came from immunoSEQ multiplex PCR; TCRdb stores just in-frame clones and leaves some out. The data contain 64,000 or so clones, under 80% of them seen just once; the ten biggest clones take up around 9.7%. The sample comprised peripheral blood. The source of these receptors is a human donor in a cohort sampled during active COVID-19.

The rearrangement joins TRBV5-6 to TRBJ2-3; 12 bases align to TRBD2. This CDR3 has 17 amino acids. V gave up 6 bases and J gave up 1 base; unmatched junction bases: 9. CDR1 SGHDT and CDR2 YYEEEE come from the germline V gene. CDR3 protein: CASKTSGRKQGTDTQYF. The CDR3 DNA is TGTGCCAGCAAAACTAGCGGGAGGAAGCAGGGCACAGATACGCAGTATTTT.

This clone was recorded only once. For the CDR3, the DNA is TGTGCCAGCAGCCATGAGACAGGGATTAATGAGCAGTTCTTC. It specifies CASSHETGINEQFF. The rearrangement links TRBV7-9 to TRBJ2-1; TRBD1 aligns across 7 bases. CDR3 size: 14 residues. V lost 5 bases to trimming and J lost 7 bases; unmatched junction nucleotides: 8. Germline CDR1 and CDR2: SEHNR and FQNEAQ (reference sequence).

The genes are TRBV30 and TRBJ2-7, with 11 bases fitting TRBD2. The J segment lost 1 base and the V segment lost 1 base, leaving 3 bases of the junction unmatched. CDR1 and CDR2 from the germline V gene are GTSNPN and SVGIG (reference sequence). CDR3 size: 15 residues. In nucleotides, the CDR3 is TGTGCCTGGAGTGGGCTAGCGGGAGGATCCTACGAGCAGTACTTC. It specifies CAWSGLAGGSYEQYF.

The genes are TRBV24-1 and TRBJ2-1; 8 positions agree with TRBD1. Germline V CDR1 and CDR2: KGHDR, SFDVKD. The length of the CDR3 is 17 residues. After removal of 4 bases from V and 5 bases from J, the junction contained 12 bases not matched to a gene. The CDR3 region is CATSDWGGQGLDNEQFF. The CDR3 nucleotides are TGTGCCACCAGTGACTGGGGTGGACAGGGCTTAGACAATGAGCAGTTCTTC.

This chain uses TRBV6-6 with TRBJ2-7, with 7 bases that match TRBD2. Germline CDR1 and CDR2: MNHNY and SVGAGI (reference sequence). CDR3 size: 14 residues. The V gene end was trimmed by 2 bases and the J gene end by 5 bases; junction bases not matched to a gene: 6. CDR3 in amino acids: CASSYEREWNEQYF. The CDR3 nucleotides read TGTGCCAGCAGTTACGAGCGGGAATGGAACGAGCAGTACTTC.

CDR3 coding DNA: TGTGCCAGCAGCTTAGCGGGAGGGGCTAAGAATGAGCAGTTCTTC. This gives the protein CASSLAGGAKNEQFF. The chain is built from TRBV7-2 and TRBJ2-1, with 7 bases identical to TRBD2. Per germline, CDR1 SGHTA and CDR2 FQGNSA. V lost 0 bases and J lost 7; bases outside the gene matches: 6. CDR3 length: 15 amino acids.